These 9 T cell receptor beta chains share one sample of origin, sequenced in a study of Ad26.COV2.S vaccination and SARS-CoV-2 variants. Repertoires were generated with immunoSEQ multiplex PCR, while TCRdb's copy carries only in-frame clones and drops some. Of approximately 250,000 clones listed, roughly 87% are singletons. Treatment defined: some 20 received Ad26.COV2.S at low or high dose, single or two shots; about five received placebo; per-sample allocation not given. Each sample was drawn 63 days after the first injection (of vaccine or placebo). The sequences come from peripheral blood, collected in a trial of Ad26.COV2.S vaccine versus placebo. The receptors derive from a person between 18 and 65 years old who received the Ad26.COV2.S COVID-19 vaccine or a placebo.

This sequence joins TRBV11-2 and TRBJ1-3; D remains unclear. The CDR3 length is 15 residues. From germline, CDR1 is SGHAT and CDR2 FQNNGV. The ends were cut back, 5 bases at V and 0 bases at J, with 11 bases in the middle. The CDR3 coding sequence is TGTGCCAGCAGCCCTGAGTTTACCTCTGGAAACACCATATATTTT. This sequence encodes CASSPEFTSGNTIYF.

The chain carries TRBV5-4 and TRBJ1-1; unclear D gene. Germline CDR1 SGHNT, CDR2 YYREEE (reference sequence). The V end lost 2 bases, the J end lost 4 bases, and 6 bases lay between the germline ends. The CDR3 totals 12 residues. CDR3 residues: CASSLLATEAFF. The CDR3, as DNA: TGTGCCAGCAGCTTACTGGCCACTGAAGCTTTCTTT.

The CDR3 nucleotides read TGTGCCAGCAGCTTAAGTAGCCAAGAAGAGACCCAGTACTTC. Its protein product is CASSLSSQEETQYF. The genes are TRBV7-9 and TRBJ2-5, with D hard to call. The germline V and J ends were trimmed by 2 bases and 3 bases, with 10 bases remaining between them. CDR3 length: 14 amino acids. The germline V gene has CDR1 SEHNR and CDR2 FQNEAQ (reference sequence).

This rearrangement joins TRBV3-1 (or the pseudogene TRBV3-2) to TRBJ1-3; 10 bases fit TRBD1. With 4 bases clipped from V and 5 bases from J, the junction kept 2 bases outside the gene matches. This CDR3 has 14 amino acids. Germline V lookup: CDR1 LGHDT, CDR2 YNNKEL (reference sequence). CDR3 coding DNA: TGTGCCAGCAGCCCGGGACAGGGGAGAAACACCATATATTTT. It translates to CASSPGQGRNTIYF.

V gene TRBV27 combines with J gene TRBJ1-2; D gene uncertain. This CDR3 region has 15 residues. Trimming shortened V by 6 bases and J by 1 base, and 15 bases separated the two germline ends. Germline lookup yields CDR1 MNHEY and CDR2 SMNVEV (reference sequence). DNA for the CDR3: TGTGCCAGCAGCCCTTGGCCATCCCTTAACTATGGCTACACCTTC. This translates into CASSPWPSLNYGYTF.

This rearrangement joins TRBV11-3 to TRBJ2-7; TRBD1 agrees at 10 bases. The CDR3 sequence is 15 residues long. The junction had 7 bases not matched to a gene; V was cut back by 5 bases and J by 3 bases. CDR1 SGHNT and CDR2 YENEEA come from the germline V gene. CDR3 in amino acids: CASSPGTGDIYEQYF. Written as DNA, the CDR3 is TGTGCCAGCAGCCCCGGGACAGGGGATATCTACGAGCAGTACTTC.

The chain recombines TRBV27 with TRBJ1-2; the D is unclear. The CDR3 totals 13 residues. Trimming stripped 0 bases from V and 5 bases from J, with 7 bases between. CDR1 is MNHEY and CDR2 is SMNVEV in the germline V gene (reference sequence). The CDR3, as DNA: TGTGCCAGCAGTTTATCATTGGGGTATGGCTACACCTTC. Residues: CASSLSLGYGYTF.

The chain combines TRBV4-3 with TRBJ1-2; TRBD1 agrees at 9 bases. The ends lost 4 bases at V and 4 bases at J; junction bases unmatched: 7. Germline-derived CDR1 and CDR2 are LGHNA and YSLEER. The CDR3 is made up of 15 amino acids. The CDR3 nucleotides are TGCGCCAGCAGCCGCCCGGACAGGGGCATCTATGGCTACACCTTC. Its protein is CASSRPDRGIYGYTF.

The chain joins TRBV10-1 to TRBJ2-7; D gene uncertain. The germline gives CDR1 WNHNN, CDR2 SYGVQD (reference sequence). Trimming pared 4 bases from V and 0 bases from J, leaving 10 bases between. This CDR3 has 14 residues. CDR3 DNA: TGCGCCAGCAGTGCCCCCCATAGCTCCTACGAGCAGTACGTC. This gives the protein CASSAPHSSYEQYV.